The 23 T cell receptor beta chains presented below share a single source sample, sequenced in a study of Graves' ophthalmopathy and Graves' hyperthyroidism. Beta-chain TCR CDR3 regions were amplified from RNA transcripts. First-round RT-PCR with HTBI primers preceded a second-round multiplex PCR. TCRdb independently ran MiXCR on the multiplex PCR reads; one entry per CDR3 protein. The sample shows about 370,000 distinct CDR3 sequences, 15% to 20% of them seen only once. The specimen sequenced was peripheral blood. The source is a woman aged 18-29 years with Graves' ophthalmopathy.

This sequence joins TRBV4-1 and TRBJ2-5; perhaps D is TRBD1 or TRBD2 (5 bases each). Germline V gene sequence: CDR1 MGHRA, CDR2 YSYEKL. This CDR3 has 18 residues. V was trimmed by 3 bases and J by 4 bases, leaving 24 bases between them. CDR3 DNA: TGCGCCAGCAGCCAGGCGGCGGGCTCCCAGGGATGGGGAGAGACCCAGTACTTC. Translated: CASSQAAGSQGWGETQYF.

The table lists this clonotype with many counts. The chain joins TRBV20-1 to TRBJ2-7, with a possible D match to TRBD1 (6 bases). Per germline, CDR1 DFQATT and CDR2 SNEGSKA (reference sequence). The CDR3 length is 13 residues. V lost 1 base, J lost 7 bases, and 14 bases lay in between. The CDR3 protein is CSARGAGAGEQYF. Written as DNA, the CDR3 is TGCAGTGCTAGAGGTGCAGGGGCCGGGGAGCAGTACTTC.

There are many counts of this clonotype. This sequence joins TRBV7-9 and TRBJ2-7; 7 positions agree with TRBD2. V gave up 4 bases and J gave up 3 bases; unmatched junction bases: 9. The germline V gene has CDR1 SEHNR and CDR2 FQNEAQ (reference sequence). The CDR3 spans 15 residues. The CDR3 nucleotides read TGTGCCAGCAGCTACCGGGACGGGAGGCTCTACGAGCAGTACTTC. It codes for CASSYRDGRLYEQYF.

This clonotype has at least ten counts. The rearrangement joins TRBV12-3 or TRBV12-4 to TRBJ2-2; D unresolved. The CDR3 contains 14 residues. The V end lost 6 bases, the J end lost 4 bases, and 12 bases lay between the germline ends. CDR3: CASSHKIFTGELFF. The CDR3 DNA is TGTGCCAGCAGCCATAAAATATTCACCGGGGAGCTGTTTTTT.

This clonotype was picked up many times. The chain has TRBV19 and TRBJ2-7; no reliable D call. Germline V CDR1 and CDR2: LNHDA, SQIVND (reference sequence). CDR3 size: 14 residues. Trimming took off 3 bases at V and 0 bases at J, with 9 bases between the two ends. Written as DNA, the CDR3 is TGTGCCAGTAGTATCCAGCCATTCTCCTACGAGCAGTACTTC. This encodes CASSIQPFSYEQYF.

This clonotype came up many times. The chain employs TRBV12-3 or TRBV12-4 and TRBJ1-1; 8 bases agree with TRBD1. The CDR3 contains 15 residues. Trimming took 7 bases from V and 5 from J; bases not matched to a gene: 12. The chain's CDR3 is CASTLSDRGWTEAFF. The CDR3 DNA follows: TGTGCCAGCACTCTATCAGACAGGGGATGGACTGAAGCTTTCTTT.

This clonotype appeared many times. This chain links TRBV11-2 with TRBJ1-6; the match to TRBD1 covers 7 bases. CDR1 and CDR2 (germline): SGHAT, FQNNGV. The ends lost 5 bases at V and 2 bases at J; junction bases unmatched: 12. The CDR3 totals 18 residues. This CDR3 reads CASSPGTAPITYNSPLHF. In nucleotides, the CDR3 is TGTGCCAGCAGCCCGGGGACAGCGCCCATTACCTATAATTCACCCCTCCACTTT.

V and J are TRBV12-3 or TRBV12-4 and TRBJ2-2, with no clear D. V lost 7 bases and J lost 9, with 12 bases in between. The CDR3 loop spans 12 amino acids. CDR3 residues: CASTWAARELFF. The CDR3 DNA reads TGTGCCAGCACCTGGGCAGCCCGGGAGCTGTTTTTT.

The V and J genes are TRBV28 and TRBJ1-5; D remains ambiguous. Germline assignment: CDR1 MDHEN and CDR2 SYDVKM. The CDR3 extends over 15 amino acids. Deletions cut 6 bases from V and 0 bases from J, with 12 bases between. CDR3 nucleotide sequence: TGTGCCAGCAGCGTGGAAGAGTATAGCAATCAGCCCCAGCATTTT. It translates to CASSVEEYSNQPQHF.

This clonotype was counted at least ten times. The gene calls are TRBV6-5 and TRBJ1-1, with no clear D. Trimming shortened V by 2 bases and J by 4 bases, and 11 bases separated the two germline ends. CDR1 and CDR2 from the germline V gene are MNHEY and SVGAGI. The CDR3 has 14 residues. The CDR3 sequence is CASSYRDMSTEAFF. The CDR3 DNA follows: TGTGCCAGCAGTTACCGGGATATGAGCACTGAAGCTTTCTTT.

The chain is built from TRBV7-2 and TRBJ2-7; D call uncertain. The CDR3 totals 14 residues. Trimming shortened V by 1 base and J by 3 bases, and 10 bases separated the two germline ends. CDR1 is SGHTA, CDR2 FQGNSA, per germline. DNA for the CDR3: TGTGCCAGCAGCTTAGTGGGATTAATCTACGAGCAGTACTTC. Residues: CASSLVGLIYEQYF. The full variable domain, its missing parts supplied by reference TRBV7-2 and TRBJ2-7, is GAGVSQSPSNKVTEKGKDVELRCDPISGHTALYWYRQSLGQGLEFLIYFQGNSAPDKSGLPSDRFSAERTGGSVSTLTIQRTQQEDSAVYLCASSLVGLIYEQYFGPGTRLTVT.

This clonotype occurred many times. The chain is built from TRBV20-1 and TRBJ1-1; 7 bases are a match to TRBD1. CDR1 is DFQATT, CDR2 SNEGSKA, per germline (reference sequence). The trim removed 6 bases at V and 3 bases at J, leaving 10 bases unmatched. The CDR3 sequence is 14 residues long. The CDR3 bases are TGCAGTGCCTCCAGGGGGGGAGGCGACACTGAAGCTTTCTTT. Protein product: CSASRGGGDTEAFF.

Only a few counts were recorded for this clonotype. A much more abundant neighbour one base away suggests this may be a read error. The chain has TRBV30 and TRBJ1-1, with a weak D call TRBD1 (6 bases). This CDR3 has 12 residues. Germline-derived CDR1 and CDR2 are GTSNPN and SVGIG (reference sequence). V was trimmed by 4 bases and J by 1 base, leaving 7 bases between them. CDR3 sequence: CAWTGANTEAFF. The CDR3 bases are TGTGCCTGGACAGGGGCGAACACTGAAGCTTTCTTT.

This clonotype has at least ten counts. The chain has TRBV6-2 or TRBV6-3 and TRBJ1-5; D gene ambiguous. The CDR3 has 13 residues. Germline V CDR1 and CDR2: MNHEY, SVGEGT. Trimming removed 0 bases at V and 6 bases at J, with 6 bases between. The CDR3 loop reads CASSYSSVQPQHF. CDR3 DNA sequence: TGTGCCAGCAGTTACTCGAGCGTTCAGCCCCAGCATTTT.

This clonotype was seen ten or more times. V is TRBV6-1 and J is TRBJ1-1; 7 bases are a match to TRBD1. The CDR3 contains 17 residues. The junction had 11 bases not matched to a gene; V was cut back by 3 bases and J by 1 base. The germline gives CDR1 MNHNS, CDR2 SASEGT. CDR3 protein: CASSERPGGEQNTEAFF. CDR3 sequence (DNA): TGTGCCAGCAGTGAGCGGCCAGGGGGAGAACAGAACACTGAAGCTTTCTTT.

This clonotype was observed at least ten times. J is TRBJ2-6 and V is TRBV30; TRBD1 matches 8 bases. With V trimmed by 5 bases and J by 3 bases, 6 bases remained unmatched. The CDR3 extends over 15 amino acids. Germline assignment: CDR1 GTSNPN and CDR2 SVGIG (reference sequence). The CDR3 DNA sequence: TGTGCCTGGGACTCAGGGGGCAGTGGGGCCAACGTCCTGACTTTC. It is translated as CAWDSGGSGANVLTF.

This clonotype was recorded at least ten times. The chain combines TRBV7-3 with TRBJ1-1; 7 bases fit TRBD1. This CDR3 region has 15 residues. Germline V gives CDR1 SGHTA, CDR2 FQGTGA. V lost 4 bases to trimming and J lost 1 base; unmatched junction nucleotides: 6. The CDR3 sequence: CASSSRGQENTEAFF. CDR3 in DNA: TGTGCCAGCAGCTCCCGTGGACAGGAGAACACTGAAGCTTTCTTT.

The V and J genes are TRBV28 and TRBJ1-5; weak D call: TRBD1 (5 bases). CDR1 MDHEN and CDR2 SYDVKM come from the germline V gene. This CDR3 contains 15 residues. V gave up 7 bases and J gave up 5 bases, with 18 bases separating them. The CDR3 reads CASIEMGQGYQPQHF. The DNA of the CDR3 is TGTGCCAGCATTGAAATGGGGCAGGGCTATCAGCCCCAGCATTTT.

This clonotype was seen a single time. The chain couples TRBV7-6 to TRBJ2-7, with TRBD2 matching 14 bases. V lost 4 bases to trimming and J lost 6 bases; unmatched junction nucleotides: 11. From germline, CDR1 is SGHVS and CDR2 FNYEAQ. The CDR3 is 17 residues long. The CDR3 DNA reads TGTGCCAGCAGCTCGACCGGGACTAGCGGGAGTGGGGCCGAGCAGTACTTC. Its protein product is CASSSTGTSGSGAEQYF.

The chain's CDR3 is CASSLGGGLKYF. CDR3 nucleotide sequence: TGTGCCAGCAGTCTGGGCGGGGGACTTAAGTACTTC. The chain combines TRBV13 with TRBJ2-7; 7 bases align to TRBD2. The germline V gene has CDR1 PRHDT and CDR2 FYEKMQ (reference sequence). This CDR3 spans 12 amino acids. With 6 bases clipped from V and 11 bases from J, the junction kept 10 bases outside the gene matches. Complete variable domain (other parts from reference TRBV13 and TRBJ2-7): AAGVIQSPRHLIKEKRETATLKCYPIPRHDTVYWYQQGPGQDPQFLISFYEKMQSDKGSIPDRFSAQQFSDYHSELNMSSLELGDSALYFCASSLGGGLKYFGPGTRLTVT.

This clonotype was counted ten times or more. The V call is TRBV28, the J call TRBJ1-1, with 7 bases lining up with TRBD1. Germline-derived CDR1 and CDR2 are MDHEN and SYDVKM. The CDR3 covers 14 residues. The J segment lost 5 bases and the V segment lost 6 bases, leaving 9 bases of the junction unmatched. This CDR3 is CASRKTGRRTEAFF. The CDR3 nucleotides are TGTGCCAGCAGAAAGACAGGGCGCAGGACTGAAGCTTTCTTT.

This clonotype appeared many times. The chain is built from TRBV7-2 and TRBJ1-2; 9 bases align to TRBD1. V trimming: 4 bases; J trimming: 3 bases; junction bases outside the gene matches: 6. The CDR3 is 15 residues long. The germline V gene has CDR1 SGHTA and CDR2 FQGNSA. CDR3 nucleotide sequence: TGTGCCAGCAGCTCAGGACAGGGGTTGGACTATGGCTACACCTTC. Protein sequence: CASSSGQGLDYGYTF.

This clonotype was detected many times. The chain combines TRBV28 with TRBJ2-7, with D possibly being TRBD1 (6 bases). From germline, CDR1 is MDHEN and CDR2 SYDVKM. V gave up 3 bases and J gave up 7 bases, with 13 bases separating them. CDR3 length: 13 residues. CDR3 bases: TGTGCCAGCAGTTTGTCAGGGGTTAGGGAGCAGTACTTC. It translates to CASSLSGVREQYF.